Following are 25 T cell receptor beta chains from one sample sequenced in a study of OX40 agonist ivuxolimab in advanced cancers. Here immunoSEQ multiplex PCR was the method, and the copy in TCRdb shows in-frame clones only, minus some. The data show 20,000 to 30,000 clones, about nine tenths seen once. Sequenced here: CD4+ or CD8+ T cells sorted from blood, sampled in a trial of the OX40 agonist ivuxolimab. All receptors derive from an adult with an advanced solid tumor such as melanoma, head and neck, liver or kidney cancer.

The gene calls are TRBV6-1 and TRBJ1-2; weak D call: TRBD1 (5 bases). The V and J ends lost 2 bases and 4 bases respectively, with 11 bases between them. The CDR3 has 14 residues. Germline V gene lookup returns CDR1 MNHNS and CDR2 SASEGT. The CDR3 here is CASSELGLGYGYTF. In nucleotides, the CDR3 is TGTGCCAGCAGTGAACTGGGGCTGGGCTATGGCTACACCTTC.

The chain carries TRBV9 and TRBJ2-2; TRBD1 aligns across 9 bases. CDR3 length equals 15 residues. In germline, CDR1 is SGDLS, CDR2 YYNGEE. J gave up 1 base and V 3 bases, and 1 base lay outside the gene matches. Here the CDR3 reads CASSAGQGNTGELFF. The CDR3 DNA is TGTGCCAGCAGCGCGGGACAGGGGAACACCGGGGAGCTGTTTTTT.

This chain links TRBV5-8 with TRBJ2-5; no clear D gene. The CDR3 extends over 16 amino acids. The V end was cut by 4 bases, the J end by 4 bases, with 20 bases between. Germline CDR1 SGHTS, CDR2 YDEGEE. The CDR3 reads CASSLLAGNLIETQYF. The CDR3 coding sequence is TGTGCCAGCAGCCTCCTCGCAGGAAACCTGATAGAGACCCAGTACTTC.

This clone was recorded once. CDR3 in DNA: TGTGCCAGCGCCTCTCGGGTAACCTACGAGCAGTACTTC. Its protein product is CASASRVTYEQYF. The V and J genes are TRBV5-8 and TRBJ2-7; no clear D gene. The CDR3 has 13 residues. V shed 7 bases and J shed 2 bases, with 13 bases lying between them. Germline CDR1 reads SGHTS; CDR2 reads YDEGEE.

The chain couples TRBV10-3 to TRBJ1-1; D is possibly TRBD1 (5 bases). CDR1 is ENHRY, CDR2 SYGVKD, per germline. This CDR3 region has 11 residues. V was clipped by 6 bases and J by 8 bases, with 10 bases between them. The CDR3 loop reads CAIRGTEEAFF. CDR3 nucleotide sequence: TGTGCCATCAGGGGGACGGAGGAAGCTTTCTTT.

In this sample, this clone turned up once. The chain carries TRBV30 and TRBJ1-1; D remains ambiguous. CDR3 length: 13 amino acids. The germline V and J ends were trimmed by 0 bases and 7 bases, with 12 bases remaining between them. CDR1 is GTSNPN, CDR2 SVGIG, per germline (reference sequence). CDR3 sequence reads: CAWSVRREGEAFF. CDR3 sequence (DNA): TGTGCCTGGAGTGTACGGCGGGAGGGTGAAGCTTTCTTT.

In this sample, this clone is medium-sized (0.01 to 0.1%). CDR3 sequence (DNA): TGTGCCAGCAGCACCCGGGACAGGGTCCACGAGCAGTACTTC. This translates into CASSTRDRVHEQYF. The chain links TRBV5-5 to TRBJ2-7; 9 bases are shared with TRBD1. The CDR3 extends over 14 amino acids. From germline, CDR1 is SGHKS and CDR2 YYEKEE (reference sequence). With 4 bases clipped from V and 5 bases from J, the junction kept 7 bases outside the gene matches.

This rearrangement joins TRBV5-3 to TRBJ2-1, with 9 bases identical to TRBD2. TRBV5-3 is given ORF status, its function remaining uncertain. CDR3 length: 15 amino acids. Unmatched junction bases numbered 0, after V lost 2 bases and J lost 0 bases. CDR3 nucleotides: TGTGCCAGAAGCTTTAGCGGGAGCTCCTACAATGAGCAGTTCTTC. Translation: CARSFSGSSYNEQFF.

The V call is TRBV21-1, the J call TRBJ2-4; TRBD2 is the table's D call, not checked against the DNA. TRBV21-1 is a documented pseudogene. The CDR3 is 14 amino acids. This chain's CDR3 is CASSTWGLAGGQYF. The DNA for the CDR3 is TGTGCCAGCAGCACCTGGGGACTAGCGGGGGGGCAGTACTTC.

V usage is TRBV15 and J usage is TRBJ1-1; D possibly corresponds to TRBD1 (6 bases). The CDR3 has 15 residues. V lost 3 bases to trimming and J lost 6 bases, with 17 bases between them. Germline lookup yields CDR1 LNHNV and CDR2 YYDKDF (reference sequence). CDR3 in amino acids: CATSSHGGHLAEAFF. The DNA of the CDR3 is TGTGCCACCAGCAGCCACGGGGGGCATTTGGCTGAAGCTTTCTTT.

The chain has TRBV6-1 and TRBJ2-7; D remains ambiguous. Germline CDR1 is MNHNS and CDR2 is SASEGT. The CDR3 is 14 amino acids. Trimming shortened V by 7 bases and J by 2 bases, and 15 bases separated the two germline ends. CDR3 amino acids: CASNSGTAAYEQYF. The CDR3 DNA reads as TGTGCCAGCAATTCCGGTACCGCGGCCTACGAGCAGTACTTC.

This chain uses TRBV11-2 with TRBJ2-2; D is perhaps TRBD2 (5 bases). Germline V CDR1 and CDR2: SGHAT, FQNNGV. V lost 7 bases, J lost 7 bases, and 13 bases lay in between. The CDR3 has 13 amino acids. CDR3 in DNA: TGTGCCAGCACCCTCTTCGGGATCGGGGAGCTGTTTTTT. Translation: CASTLFGIGELFF.

The CDR3 region has the DNA TGTGCCAGCAGTATCTCCCGAGGGCCCCCGGGGCCAGATACGCAGTATTTT. Its protein is CASSISRGPPGPDTQYF. V is TRBV28 and J is TRBJ2-3; either TRBD1 or TRBD2 may fit D (5 bases each). The V end lost 5 bases, the J end lost 4 bases, and 22 bases lay between the germline ends. CDR3 length: 17 amino acids. Germline-derived CDR1 and CDR2 are MDHEN and SYDVKM.

The gene calls are TRBV6-4 and TRBJ2-7; D is ambiguous. There are 12 residues in the CDR3. Germline-derived CDR1 and CDR2 are MRHNA and SNTAGT. V was pared by 7 bases and J by 0 bases, with 7 bases between. The CDR3 loop is CASKVSSYEQYF. The CDR3 bases are TGTGCCAGCAAGGTGTCCTCCTACGAGCAGTACTTC.

This sequence joins TRBV7-2 and TRBJ1-4; weak D call: TRBD1 (5 bases). Trimming removed 5 bases at V and 3 bases at J, with 10 bases between. The germline V gene has CDR1 SGHTA and CDR2 FQGNSA. This CDR3 is 14 amino acids long. DNA of the CDR3: TGTGCCAGCAGCCGAGACAGCTCTAATGAAAAACTGTTTTTT. The encoded protein is CASSRDSSNEKLFF.

The CDR3 region is CASSLIQGNEQFF. For the CDR3, the DNA is TGTGCCAGCAGCTTAATCCAGGGCAATGAGCAGTTCTTC. The genes are TRBV7-3 and TRBJ2-1, with a tentative D call TRBD1 (5 bases). V shed 1 base and J shed 6 bases, with 7 bases lying between them. There are 13 residues in the CDR3. From germline, CDR1 is SGHTA and CDR2 FQGTGA. The full variable domain, in which reference TRBV7-3 and TRBJ2-1 provide the parts outside the CDR3, is GAGVSQTPSNKVTEKGKYVELRCDPISGHTALYWYRQSLGQGPEFLIYFQGTGAADDSGLPNDRFFAVRPEGSVSTLKIQRTERGDSAVYLCASSLIQGNEQFFGPGTRLTVL.

The chain uses TRBV28 and TRBJ1-1, with D perhaps TRBD1 (5 bases). The CDR3 loop spans 13 amino acids. Deletions cut 3 bases from V and 6 bases from J, with 11 bases between. Germline CDR1 is MDHEN and CDR2 is SYDVKM. DNA of the CDR3: TGTGCCAGCAGTTTGAGGGGTAGGGCTGAAGCTTTCTTT. Its translation: CASSLRGRAEAFF.

The chain couples TRBV6-6 to TRBJ1-5; D is possibly TRBD1 (6 bases). V dropped 8 bases and J dropped 6 bases, with 14 bases sitting between them. This CDR3 spans 13 amino acids. Germline CDR1 MNHNY, CDR2 SVGAGI (reference sequence). The CDR3 region has the DNA TGTGCCAGCGGCGAGCGAGGGGGTCAGCCCCAGCATTTT. Its protein product is CASGERGGQPQHF.

The chain uses TRBV18 and TRBJ1-6, with a possible D match to TRBD1 (5 bases). The CDR3 covers 13 residues. Trimming took off 0 bases at V and 10 bases at J, with 7 bases between the two ends. Germline-derived CDR1 and CDR2 are KGHSH and LQKENI. CDR3 protein: CASSPPGDSPLHF. The DNA for the CDR3 is TGTGCCAGCTCACCACCCGGGGACTCACCCCTCCACTTT.

The rearrangement uses TRBV5-4 and TRBJ2-1; 9 bases map to TRBD2. The germline V gene encodes CDR1 SGHNT and CDR2 YYREEE (reference sequence). With V trimmed by 4 bases and J by 5 bases, 7 bases remained unmatched. This CDR3 spans 15 amino acids. The CDR3 region is CASSRSGSLNNEQFF. CDR3 nucleotides: TGTGCCAGCAGCCGTAGCGGGAGCCTCAACAATGAGCAGTTCTTC.

This clone was observed a few times. V gene TRBV30 combines with J gene TRBJ2-3; D unresolved. This CDR3 comprises 13 residues. V lost 1 base to trimming and J lost 0 bases, with 5 bases between them. Germline V gene lookup returns CDR1 GTSNPN and CDR2 SVGIG (reference sequence). Here the CDR3 reads CAWSGASTDTQYF. CDR3 nucleotides: TGTGCCTGGAGTGGTGCTAGCACAGATACGCAGTATTTT.

CDR3 sequence: CATSRGGLWGQKAFF. CDR3 nucleotide sequence: TGTGCCACCAGCAGAGGGGGTCTTTGGGGACAGAAAGCTTTCTTT. V is TRBV15 and J is TRBJ1-1; 7 bases align to TRBD1. Trimming at V came to 1 base and at J to 9 bases, leaving 11 bases not matched to a gene. The germline V gene has CDR1 LNHNV and CDR2 YYDKDF (reference sequence). This CDR3 has 15 amino acids.

For this clone: Other DNA sequences from this sample encode an identical CDR3 as well. This chain links TRBV9 with TRBJ2-3, with unresolved D. CDR1 is SGDLS, CDR2 YYNGEE, per germline. V gave up 0 bases and J gave up 5 bases, with 4 bases separating them. The CDR3 consists of 12 residues. The CDR3 here is CASSVGEDTQYF. CDR3 nucleotides: TGTGCCAGCAGCGTAGGGGAAGATACGCAGTATTTT.

This clone has only one observation. This rearrangement joins TRBV4-3 to TRBJ1-4, with unresolved D. The length of the CDR3 is 15 residues. CDR1 and CDR2 from the germline V gene are LGHNA and YSLEER. V lost 1 base, J lost 0 bases, and 6 bases lay in between. The chain's CDR3 is CASSQARTTNEKLFF. The CDR3 DNA sequence: TGCGCCAGCAGCCAAGCCCGAACAACTAATGAAAAACTGTTTTTT.

The chain couples TRBV5-6 to TRBJ1-2; a weak D match, TRBD1 (6 bases). Germline V lookup: CDR1 SGHDT, CDR2 YYEEEE. The V and J ends lost 2 bases and 2 bases respectively, with 13 bases between them. The CDR3 is 15 amino acids. The CDR3 region is CASSLTAQGNYGYTF. Here the CDR3 DNA reads TGTGCCAGCAGCTTAACCGCACAGGGAAACTATGGCTACACCTTC.